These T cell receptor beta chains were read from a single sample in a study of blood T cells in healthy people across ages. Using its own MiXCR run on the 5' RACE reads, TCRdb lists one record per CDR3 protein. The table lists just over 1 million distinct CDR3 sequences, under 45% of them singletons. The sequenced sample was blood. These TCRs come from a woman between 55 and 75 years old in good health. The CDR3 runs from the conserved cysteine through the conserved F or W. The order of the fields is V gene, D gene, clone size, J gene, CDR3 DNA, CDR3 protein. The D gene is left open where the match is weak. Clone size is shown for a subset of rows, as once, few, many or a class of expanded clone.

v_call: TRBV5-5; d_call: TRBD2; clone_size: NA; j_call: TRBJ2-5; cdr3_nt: TGTGCCAGCAGATCCGGACTAGCGGGATCGGAAGAGACCCAGTACTTC; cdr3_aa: CASRSGLAGSEETQYF
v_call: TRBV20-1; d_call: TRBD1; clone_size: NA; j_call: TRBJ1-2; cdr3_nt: TGCAGTGCTAGTAGGGACAGCAGTAAGGGGCGGCATGGCTACACCTTC; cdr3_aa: CSASRDSSKGRHGYTF
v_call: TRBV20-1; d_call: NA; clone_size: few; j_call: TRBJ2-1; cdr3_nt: TGCAGTGCTAGCAAAGCGGTCGGGAATGAGCAGTTCTTC; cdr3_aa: CSASKAVGNEQFF
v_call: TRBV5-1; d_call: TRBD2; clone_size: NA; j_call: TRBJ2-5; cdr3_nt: TGCGCCAGCGCGCTAGCGGGCCCAGGCCAAGAGACCCAGTACTTC; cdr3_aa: CASALAGPGQETQYF
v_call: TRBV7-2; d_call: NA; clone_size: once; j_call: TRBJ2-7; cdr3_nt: TGTGCCAGCAGCGTACGCCGTAGAGGCTACGAGCAGTACTTC; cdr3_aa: CASSVRRRGYEQYF
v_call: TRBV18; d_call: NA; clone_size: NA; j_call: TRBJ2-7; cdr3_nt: TGTGCCAGCTCACCACCGGGTAGGTCTGCCTCCTACGAGCAGTACTTC; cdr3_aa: CASSPPGRSASYEQYF
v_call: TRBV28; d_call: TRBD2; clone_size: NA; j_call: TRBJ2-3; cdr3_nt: TGTGCCAGCAGTCTGAATGGACTAGCGGTACGAGATACGCAGTATTTT; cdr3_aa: CASSLNGLAVRDTQYF
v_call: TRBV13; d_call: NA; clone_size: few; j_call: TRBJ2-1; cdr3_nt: TGTGCCAGCAGCTTAGCCCGACTAGAGGATGAGCAGTTCTTC; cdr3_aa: CASSLARLEDEQFF
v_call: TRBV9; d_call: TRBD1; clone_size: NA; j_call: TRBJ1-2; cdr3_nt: TGTGCCAGCAGCGGGACAGGGCAACGTGGCTACACCTTC; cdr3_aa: CASSGTGQRGYTF
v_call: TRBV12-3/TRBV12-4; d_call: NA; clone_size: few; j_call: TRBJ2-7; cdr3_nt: TGTGCCAGCAGTTTTTCGGAGGGGGACGAGCAGTACTTC; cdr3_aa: CASSFSEGDEQYF
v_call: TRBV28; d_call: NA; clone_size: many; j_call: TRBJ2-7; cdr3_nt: TGTGCCAGCAGTTTAACATCCGTGGGGTTGACGGACAAAACCTACGAGCAGTACTTC; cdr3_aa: CASSLTSVGLTDKTYEQYF
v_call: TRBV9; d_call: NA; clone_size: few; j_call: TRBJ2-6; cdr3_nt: TGTACCAGCAGCGTAAAGTCCCTCCCTGGGGCCAACGTCCTGACTTTC; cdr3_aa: CTSSVKSLPGANVLTF
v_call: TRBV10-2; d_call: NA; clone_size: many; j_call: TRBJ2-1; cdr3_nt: TGTGCCAGCAGTGGGGGGAATGAGCAGTTCTTC; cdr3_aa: CASSGGNEQFF
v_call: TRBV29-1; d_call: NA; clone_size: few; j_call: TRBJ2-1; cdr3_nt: TGCAGCGTCGAAGGGACAGTGGGAGGGTACAATGAGCAGTTCTTC; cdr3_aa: CSVEGTVGGYNEQFF
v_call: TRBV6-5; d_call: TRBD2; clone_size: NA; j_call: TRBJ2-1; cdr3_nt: TGTGCCAGCAGCCAGACAGAATGGGGGGGTGAGCAGTTCTTC; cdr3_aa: CASSQTEWGGEQFF
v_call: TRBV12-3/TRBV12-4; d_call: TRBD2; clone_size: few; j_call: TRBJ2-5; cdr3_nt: TGTGCCAGCACGACAAGCGGGAGGGGGATCGGAGAGACCCAGTACTTC; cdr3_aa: CASTTSGRGIGETQYF
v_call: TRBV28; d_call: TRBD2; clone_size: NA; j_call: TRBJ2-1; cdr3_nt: TGTGCCAGCAGTGCGGAATTTAGCGGGAGAAGGGATAATGAGCAGTTCTTC; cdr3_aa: CASSAEFSGRRDNEQFF
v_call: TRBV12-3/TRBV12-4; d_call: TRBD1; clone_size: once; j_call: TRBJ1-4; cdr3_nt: TGTGCCAGCAGTTCAGGGGGAGGAAAACTGTTTTTT; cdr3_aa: CASSSGGGKLFF
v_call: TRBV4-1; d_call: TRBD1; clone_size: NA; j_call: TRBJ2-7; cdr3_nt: TGCGCCGGCAGCCAAGATCGGACAGGTGCGCTCTACGAGCAGTACTTC; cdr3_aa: CAGSQDRTGALYEQYF
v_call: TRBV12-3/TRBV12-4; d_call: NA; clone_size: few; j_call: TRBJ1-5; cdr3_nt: TGTGCCAGCACGACCCCCTTTAGCAATCAGCCCCAGCATTTT; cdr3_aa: CASTTPFSNQPQHF
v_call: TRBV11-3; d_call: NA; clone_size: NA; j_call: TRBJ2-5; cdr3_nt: TGTGCCAGCAACTTAGATCATATGAGGGAGCAGTACTTC; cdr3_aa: CASNLDHMREQYF
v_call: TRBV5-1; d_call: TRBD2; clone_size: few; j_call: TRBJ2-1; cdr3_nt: TGCGCCAGCAGCACCCAGCCTAGCGGTAGCTCCTACAATGAGCAGTTCTTC; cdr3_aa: CASSTQPSGSSYNEQFF
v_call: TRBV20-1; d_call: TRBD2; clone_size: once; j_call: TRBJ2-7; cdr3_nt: TGCAGTGCCACGTCACGACGGGGACTACCATCCAATGAGCAGTACTTC; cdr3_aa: CSATSRRGLPSNEQYF
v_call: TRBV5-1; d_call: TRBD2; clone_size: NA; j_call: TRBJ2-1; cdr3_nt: TGCGCCAGCAGCTTGAGGACTAGCGGGAGTTGGGACAATGAGCAGTTCTTC; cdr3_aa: CASSLRTSGSWDNEQFF
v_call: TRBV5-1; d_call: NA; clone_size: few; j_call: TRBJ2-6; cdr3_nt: TGCGCCAGCAGAACCGGGACCTCCGACTCTGGGGCCAACGTCCTGACTTTC; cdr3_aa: CASRTGTSDSGANVLTF
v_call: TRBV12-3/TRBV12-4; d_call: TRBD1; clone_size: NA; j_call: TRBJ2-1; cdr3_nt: TGTGCCAGCAGGGGAACCGGGACAGGGGCCTACAATGAGCAGTTCTTC; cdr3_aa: CASRGTGTGAYNEQFF
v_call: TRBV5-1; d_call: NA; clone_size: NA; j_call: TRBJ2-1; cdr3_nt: TGCGCCAGCAGCTTGGAGGACCTTGAGCAGTTCTTC; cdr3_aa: CASSLEDLEQFF
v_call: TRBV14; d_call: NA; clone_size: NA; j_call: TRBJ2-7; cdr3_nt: TGTGCCAGCAGCCAAGTAGCGGCCATCTACGAGCAGTACTTC; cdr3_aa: CASSQVAAIYEQYF
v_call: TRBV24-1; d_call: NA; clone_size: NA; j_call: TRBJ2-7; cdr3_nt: TGTGCCACCAGTGATTTGACCTACAATGAGCAGTACTTC; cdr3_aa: CATSDLTYNEQYF
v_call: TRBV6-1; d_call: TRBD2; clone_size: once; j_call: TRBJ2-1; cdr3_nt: TGTGCCAGCAGTGCCCGGACTAGTTTAAGTAATGAGCAGTTCTTC; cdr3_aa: CASSARTSLSNEQFF
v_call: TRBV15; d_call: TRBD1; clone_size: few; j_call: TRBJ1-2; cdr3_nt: TGTGCCACCAGCAGATCCCCGGGACAGGGTTATGGCTACACCTTC; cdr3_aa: CATSRSPGQGYGYTF
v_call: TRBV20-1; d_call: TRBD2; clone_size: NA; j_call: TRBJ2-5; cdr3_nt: TGCAGTGCTAGAGAGTGGACTAGCGGGAGATGGAGGGAGACCCAGTACTTC; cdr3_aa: CSAREWTSGRWRETQYF
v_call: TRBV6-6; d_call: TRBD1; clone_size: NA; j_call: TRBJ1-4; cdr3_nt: TGTGCCAGCAGTTACTCGAAGGGGGCGAAGGCTAATGAAAAACTGTTTTTT; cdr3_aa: CASSYSKGAKANEKLFF
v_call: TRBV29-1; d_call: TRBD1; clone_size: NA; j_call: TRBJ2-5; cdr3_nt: TGCAGCGTTGAGGGGACAGGGGGCCAAGAGACCCAGTACTTC; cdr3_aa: CSVEGTGGQETQYF
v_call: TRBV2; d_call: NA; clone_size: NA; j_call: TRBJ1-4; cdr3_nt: TGTGCCAGCAGTGTGGAGAATGAAAAACTGTTTTTT; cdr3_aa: CASSVENEKLFF
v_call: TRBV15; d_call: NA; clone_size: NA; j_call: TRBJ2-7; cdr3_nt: TGTGCCACCAGTAGGGCAGGGAGGACCTACGAGCAGTACTTC; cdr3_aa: CATSRAGRTYEQYF
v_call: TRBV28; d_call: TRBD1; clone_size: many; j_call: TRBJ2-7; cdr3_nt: TGTGCCAGCAGCCTCGCAGGGGGTCAATACGAGCAGTACTTC; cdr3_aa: CASSLAGGQYEQYF